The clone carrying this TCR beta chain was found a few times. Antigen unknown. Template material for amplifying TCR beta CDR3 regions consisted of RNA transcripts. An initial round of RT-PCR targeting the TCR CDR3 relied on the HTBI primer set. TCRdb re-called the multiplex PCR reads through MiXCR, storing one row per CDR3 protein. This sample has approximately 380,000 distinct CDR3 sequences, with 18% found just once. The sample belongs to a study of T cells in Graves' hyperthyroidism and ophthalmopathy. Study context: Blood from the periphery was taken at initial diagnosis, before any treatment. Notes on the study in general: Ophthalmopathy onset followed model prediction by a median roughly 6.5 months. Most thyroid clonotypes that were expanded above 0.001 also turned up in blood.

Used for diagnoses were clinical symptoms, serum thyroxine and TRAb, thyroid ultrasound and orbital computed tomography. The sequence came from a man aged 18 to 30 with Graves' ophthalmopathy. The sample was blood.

The CDR3 DNA sequence: TGCGCCAGCAGCTTGGCCTTGGGGAACACCGGGGAGCTGTTTTTT. It codes for CASSLALGNTGELFF. V and J are TRBV5-1 and TRBJ2-2; D unclear. Trimming shortened V by 0 bases and J by 1 base, and 7 bases separated the two germline ends. Germline V lookup: CDR1 SGHRS, CDR2 YFSETQ. The CDR3 is 15 residues long. Variable domain in full (rest from reference TRBV5-1 and TRBJ2-2): KAGVTQTPRYLIKTRGQQVTLSCSPISGHRSVSWYQQTPGQGLQFLFEYFSETQRNKGNFPGRFSGRQFSNSRSEMNVSTLELGDSALYLCASSLALGNTGELFFGEGSRLTVL.